Sequencing of this TCR beta chain was carried out in a study of T cell changes during pregnancy in multiple sclerosis. Germline CDR1 reads SGDLS; CDR2 reads YYNGEE. CDR3 length: 15 amino acids. V was shortened by 4 bases and J by 0 bases, with 13 bases between the two germline ends. Sequencing was performed with immunoSEQ multiplex PCR; in TCRdb, only in-frame clones are kept and a portion is missing. The top ten clones hold around 9.2% of a sample with tens of thousands of clones, around 90% of them seen once. The specimen comprised CD8+ T cells from peripheral blood mononuclear cells, sampled after pregnancy. V and J are TRBV9 and TRBJ1-1; D ambiguous. The source of this sequence is a female donor with multiple sclerosis, enrolled in a pregnancy study. CDR3 nucleotides: TGTGCCAGCAGCCCTAGAGGGCTCATGAACACTGAAGCTTTCTTT. Protein product: CASSPRGLMNTEAFF.